The next 12 T cell receptor beta chains were all read from a single sample in a study of CD8+CD57+ T cells in acquired aplastic anemia. The template used for profiling TCR beta VDJ and CDR3 was genomic DNA. TCRdb ran MiXCR on the reads and lists one entry per CDR3 protein. The sample has roughly 180,000 distinct CDR3 sequences, about half seen once. Source material: sorted CD4+, CD8+, or CD8+CD57+ T cells (not recorded which) from PBMCs. These receptor sequences come from a human donor in good health.

The J gene is TRBJ2-5, the V gene TRBV9; D perhaps matches TRBD2 (6 bases). V lost 0 bases and J lost 3, with 24 bases in between. The CDR3 contains 19 residues. Germline CDR1 SGDLS, CDR2 YYNGEE. Written as DNA, the CDR3 is TGTGCCAGCAGCGTAGATTTATCGGGAGAATCGTATGTCGAAGAGACCCAGTACTTC. This gives the protein CASSVDLSGESYVEETQYF. Together with reference TRBV9 and TRBJ2-5, the CDR3 gives the full variable domain: DSGVTQTPKHLITATGQRVTLRCSPRSGDLSVYWYQQSLDQGLQFLIQYYNGEERAKGNILERFSAQQFPDLHSELNLSSLELGDSALYFCASSVDLSGESYVEETQYFGPGTRLLVL.

This clonotype was counted at least ten times. Written as DNA, the CDR3 is TGTGCCACCACCCGGGGGGGCGGCAGCGAATACTACGAGCAGTACTTC. It codes for CATTRGGGSEYYEQYF. The chain joins TRBV19 to TRBJ2-7; 8 nucleotides agree with TRBD2. V dropped 10 bases and J dropped 3; count of bases not matched to a gene: 17. The germline V gene encodes CDR1 LNHDA and CDR2 SQIVND (reference sequence). The CDR3 is 16 amino acids.

The sample holds many counts of this clonotype. This rearrangement joins TRBV6-1 to TRBJ1-1; D is ambiguous. Germline CDR1 MNHNS, CDR2 SASEGT. This CDR3 is 14 amino acids long. Between the trimmed V and J ends, which lost 5 bases and 6 bases, there was a span of 16 bases. The CDR3 sequence: CASSPPRFGAEAFF. In DNA form, the CDR3 reads TGTGCCAGCAGTCCCCCTCGTTTTGGTGCTGAAGCTTTCTTT.

This clonotype was seen at least ten times. The chain has TRBV9 and TRBJ2-5; D is ambiguous. The CDR3 consists of 13 residues. Germline V gene lookup returns CDR1 SGDLS and CDR2 YYNGEE. Between the trimmed V and J ends, which lost 0 bases and 3 bases, there was a span of 6 bases. In DNA, the CDR3 is TGTGCCAGCAGCGTAGGTCGGGAAGAGACCCAGTACTTC. Its translation is CASSVGREETQYF.

This clonotype was seen only a few times. The V and J genes are TRBV27 and TRBJ2-3, with TRBD1 matching 9 bases. This CDR3 contains 14 residues. Losses at the gene ends were 6 bases for V and 1 base for J; bases not matched to a gene: 2. Germline loops: CDR1 MNHEY, CDR2 SMNVEV (reference sequence). The chain's CDR3 is CASRRTGGTDTQYF. CDR3 sequence (DNA): TGTGCCAGCAGAAGGACAGGGGGCACAGATACGCAGTATTTT.

This clonotype has at least ten counts. CDR3 in amino acids: CAISRTEVTNYGYTF. The CDR3 DNA follows: TGTGCCATCAGCCGGACAGAAGTCACTAACTATGGCTACACCTTC. The genes are TRBV10-3 and TRBJ1-2; a weak D match, TRBD1 (6 bases). Germline CDR1 is ENHRY and CDR2 is SYGVKD. V was shortened by 6 bases and J by 0 bases, with 14 bases between the two germline ends. The CDR3 spans 15 residues.

This clonotype was counted a single time. The CDR3 loop is CVNTAGGYTF. The DNA of the CDR3 is TGTGTCAACACCGCTGGTGGCTACACCTTC. V usage is TRBV2 and J usage is TRBJ1-2; D gene unclear. This CDR3 has 10 residues. The germline CDR1 and CDR2 sequences are SNHLY and FYNNEI.

This clonotype was observed a few times. The V gene is TRBV7-3, the J gene TRBJ2-7, with D maybe TRBD2 (5 bases). The CDR3 consists of 13 residues. V was pared by 8 bases and J by 0 bases, with 11 bases between. Germline V CDR1 and CDR2: SGHTA, FQGTGA. CDR3 region: CASVPSSSYEQYF. The CDR3 DNA follows: TGTGCCAGCGTCCCTAGCAGCTCCTACGAGCAGTACTTC.

This clonotype was counted ten times or more. The V and J genes are TRBV4-3 and TRBJ2-1; 9 nucleotides match TRBD1. The CDR3 spans 15 residues. CDR1 and CDR2 (germline): LGHNA, YSLEER. The junction had 6 bases not matched to a gene; V was cut back by 3 bases and J by 6 bases. For the CDR3, the DNA is TGCGCCAGCAGCCAGCCCGGGACAGGGTCCAATGAGCAGTTCTTC. It codes for CASSQPGTGSNEQFF.

This clonotype was detected many times. The J gene is TRBJ2-7, the V gene TRBV5-1; a weak D match, TRBD2 (6 bases). Germline V gene data show CDR1 as SGHRS and CDR2 as YFSETQ. The length of the CDR3 is 17 residues. Trimming took 3 bases from V and 2 from J, leaving 21 bases between them. This CDR3 is CASSSRLRESGTYEQYF. The CDR3 coding sequence is TGCGCCAGCAGCTCCCGTCTTCGGGAGTCGGGAACCTACGAGCAGTACTTC.

The chain employs TRBV19 and TRBJ2-1; 8 nucleotides align to TRBD2. Germline V CDR1 and CDR2: LNHDA, SQIVND (reference sequence). Trimming cost V 3 bases and J 6 bases; bases outside gene matches: 7. The CDR3 is 15 amino acids. The DNA of the CDR3 is TGTGCCAGTAGTATTCCGGGACTAGTTAGCAATGAGCAGTTCTTC. Translating gives CASSIPGLVSNEQFF.

Points on this clonotype: Possible read error: a much larger clone is one base away. For the CDR3, the DNA is TGTGCCAGCGCTAGAAGCACCGGGGAGCCGTTTTTT. Encoded protein: CASARSTGEPFF. The rearrangement joins TRBV6-1 to TRBJ2-2; D might be TRBD2 (5 bases). The CDR3 spans 12 residues. Germline V gene sequence: CDR1 MNHNS, CDR2 SASEGT.